The TCR beta chain described here comes from a study of control samples from healthy donors and cancer patients. The method was immunoSEQ multiplex PCR; TCRdb's version includes in-frame clones alone and lacks a portion of them. Of 150,000 to 200,000 clones listed, approximately 94% are singletons. The V end was cut by 2 bases, the J end by 8 bases, with 19 bases between. From germline, CDR1 is MNHEY and CDR2 SMNVEV (reference sequence). The CDR3 extends over 17 amino acids. V and J are TRBV27 and TRBJ1-6; a possible D gene is TRBD1 (6 bases). The TCR originated in a man in his thirties or forties in good health. Source material: blood. The CDR3 region has the DNA TGTGCCAGCAGTTTAGAAGGGGACGGGGGCGCCGATTCACCCCTCCACTTT. Its protein product is CASSLEGDGGADSPLHF.